This T cell receptor (beta chain) is drawn from a study of CD8 T cells in ankylosing spondylitis. Trimming cost V 7 bases and J 2 bases, with 14 bases left between them. The germline V gene encodes CDR1 MNHNS and CDR2 SASEGT. The CDR3 loop spans 14 amino acids. TCRdb called the 5' RACE reads again in MiXCR, with one record for every CDR3 protein. The data contain around 300,000 distinct CDR3 sequences, less than 25% of them singletons. The sequenced material came from blood, either unsorted or a sorted T cell fraction (not recorded which). V and J are TRBV6-1 and TRBJ1-2; possibly TRBD1 for D (5 bases). The clonotype originates from a female donor with ankylosing spondylitis or in good health (not recorded which). The CDR3 DNA reads TGTGCCAGCACTACGGGAGACAGAAACTATGGCTACACCTTC. Its protein is CASTTGDRNYGYTF.